A selection of T cell receptor beta chains follows, all from one sample in a study of tumor and adjacent non-tumor tissue in lung cancer. TCRdb ran MiXCR on the multiplex PCR reads and lists one entry per CDR3 protein. The sample lists about 110,000 distinct CDR3 sequences, 60% to 80% occurring once. What was sequenced was distant non-tumor lung tissue. These receptors came from a man aged 60 to 75 with non-small cell lung cancer. Both conserved end residues are part of each CDR3. A D gene is named only where the DNA matches it firmly. Only part of the rows carry a size: once, few, many, or a class if the clone is expanded.

clone_size | j_call | d_call | v_call | cdr3_nt | cdr3_aa
few | TRBJ1-1 | TRBD1 | TRBV6-2/TRBV6-3 | TGTGCCAGCAGTCAGACAGGGGGCGGTTCTGAAGCTTTCTTT | CASSQTGGGSEAFF
many | TRBJ1-5 | - | TRBV12-3/TRBV12-4 | TGTGCCAGCAGTTCAGGGGATCAGCCCCAGCATTTT | CASSSGDQPQHF
many | TRBJ2-7 | TRBD2 | TRBV20-1 | TGCAGTGCTAGAGTAGGTAGCGGGGGCCCAAGCGGGGCCGAGCAGTACTTC | CSARVGSGGPSGAEQYF
- | TRBJ2-1 | - | TRBV12-3/TRBV12-4 | TGTGCCATCAACTCAGTGGTAGATGAGCAGTTCTTC | CAINSVVDEQFF
many | TRBJ1-2 | - | TRBV6-2/TRBV6-3 | TGTGCCAGCAGTCGGCGAAAAGACAGCTATGGCTACACCTTC | CASSRRKDSYGYTF
- | TRBJ2-6 | - | TRBV6-5 | TGTGCCACCCAGACAGTAGGCTCTGGGGTCAACGTCCTGACTTTC | CATQTVGSGVNVLTF
- | TRBJ1-5 | - | TRBV6-6 | TGTGCCAGCAGATCAGAACAGGGCCCACGTGATCAGTCCCAGCATTTT | CASRSEQGPRDQSQHF
once | TRBJ2-7 | - | TRBV29-1 | TGCAGCGTTGAAGCCGGGGGCAGCCACTACTTC | CSVEAGGSHYF
- | TRBJ2-5 | TRBD2 | TRBV7-9 | TGTGCCAGCAGCTTCGGACTAGCGTGGCAAGAGACCCAGTACTTC | CASSFGLAWQETQYF
- | TRBJ2-1 | - | TRBV29-1 | TGCAGCGTTGAAGAGACTGGGCACAGTGAACTGTTCTTC | CSVEETGHSELFF
- | TRBJ1-2 | TRBD1 | TRBV7-9 | TGTGCCAGCGGCCCCCAGGACAGGGGTAGCTACACCTTC | CASGPQDRGSYTF
- | TRBJ2-3 | - | TRBV5-1 | TGCGCCAGCAGCTTGGAGCCAGCAGATACGCAGTATTTT | CASSLEPADTQYF
few | TRBJ1-5 | - | TRBV12-3/TRBV12-4 | TGTGCCAGCACCGAGGGAGGATTCAATCAGCCCCAGCATTTT | CASTEGGFNQPQHF
- | TRBJ2-2 | - | TRBV6-6 | TGTGCCAACGGTTTCACTGGTGGCGGGGAGCTGTTTTTT | CANGFTGGGELFF
- | TRBJ2-3 | TRBD2 | TRBV4-3 | TGCGCCAGCAGCCAACGGGGACTAACGGGAGCGATTGGTGGCACAGATACGCAGTATTTT | CASSQRGLTGAIGGTDTQYF
- | TRBJ1-2 | - | TRBV11-3 | TGTGCCAGCAGCTTAGCCAGGTTGATTGGCTACACTTTC | CASSLARLIGYTF
- | TRBJ2-3 | - | TRBV11-3 | TGTGCCAGCGGCTCGAGGGGTGGTACAGATACGCAGTTTTTT | CASGSRGGTDTQFF
many | TRBJ2-3 | TRBD2 | TRBV12-5 | TGTGCTAGTGGTTTGGTACGGGGACTAGCAACTAGCACAGATACGCAGTATTTT | CASGLVRGLATSTDTQYF
- | TRBJ2-5 | TRBD2 | TRBV20-1 | TGCAGTGTGTTTGTAGCGGGAGGTCCGGGAAAAGAGACCCAGTACTTC | CSVFVAGGPGKETQYF
- | TRBJ2-3 | - | TRBV6-6 | TGTGCCGGCAGTTACGGGGAGGACAGTTTCTACACAGATGCGCAGTATTTC | CAGSYGEDSFYTDAQYF
- | TRBJ1-6 | - | TRBV6-5 | TGTGCCAGCAGCCTCACCGGGACACTTAACTCACCCCTCCACTTT | CASSLTGTLNSPLHF
- | TRBJ2-1 | - | TRBV12-3/TRBV12-4 | TGTGCCAGCAGTTCCGGAATTAGCGGCAATGAGCAGTTCTTC | CASSSGISGNEQFF
- | TRBJ1-1 | - | TRBV18 | TGTGCCAGCTCACAGGGACTCCCAGGGGACACTGAAGCTTTCTTT | CASSQGLPGDTEAFF
- | TRBJ2-7 | - | TRBV4-2 | TGTGCCAGCAGCCAAGAACTAAACCGCACGCACGAGCAGTACTTC | CASSQELNRTHEQYF
many | TRBJ2-7 | TRBD1 | TRBV6-2/TRBV6-3 | TGTGCCAGCAGTTACCGGGACAGCGGAACCTACGAGCAGTACTTC | CASSYRDSGTYEQYF
- | TRBJ1-5 | - | TRBV4-1 | TGCACCAGCAGCCAAGAGGAGTCCCGGAGTCAGCCCCAGCATTTT | CTSSQEESRSQPQHF
- | TRBJ1-2 | - | TRBV28 | TGTGCCAGCAGTTTTGGGAGAGCTAACTATGGCCACACCTTC | CASSFGRANYGHTF
- | TRBJ1-1 | TRBD1 | TRBV25-1 | TGTGCCAGCAGTGAGACCACAGGCGGGACAGGGGGAGGGGAAGCTTTCTTT | CASSETTGGTGGGEAFF
- | TRBJ1-1 | - | TRBV11-2 | TGTCCCAGCAGCTTAGCCTGGACAGCTTTCTTT | CPSSLAWTAFF
- | TRBJ1-2 | TRBD1 | TRBV11-3 | TGTGCCAGCAGCTTAGCAACCGGGACAGAAAACTATGGCTACACCTTC | CASSLATGTENYGYTF
once | TRBJ2-5 | - | TRBV15 | TGTGCCACCAGCAGAGGGTTTCGGGGGGAGACCCAGTACTTC | CATSRGFRGETQYF
many | TRBJ2-5 | - | TRBV6-1 | TGTGCCAGCAGGCTCCCCTCGACGGGTCTGGAGACCCAGTACTTC | CASRLPSTGLETQYF
- | TRBJ2-3 | - | TRBV6-5 | TGTGCCAGCAGTTACTCGTTCGCTAGAGACGGATATACGCAGGATTTT | CASSYSFARDGYTQDF
- | TRBJ2-2 | TRBD2 | TRBV2 | TGTGCCAGCAGTCCCCTTCCGGGAGGGAGCACCGGGGAGCCGTTTTTT | CASSPLPGGSTGEPFF
- | TRBJ1-5 | - | TRBV10-2 | TGCGCCAGCGGTGCACAGAGGGCTGGGCAGCCCCAGCATTTT | CASGAQRAGQPQHF
- | TRBJ1-5 | - | TRBV14 | TGTGCCAGCGGCCGGATTGGGGACCTGAGGGCGTATCAGCCCCAGCATTTT | CASGRIGDLRAYQPQHF
- | TRBJ2-4 | - | TRBV5-1 | TGCGCCAGCAGCTTGGATATGGGTGCAAACATTCAGTACTTC | CASSLDMGANIQYF
- | TRBJ2-7 | - | TRBV24-1 | TGTGCCACCAGTGACTTAGGGCGCGAGCAGTACTTC | CATSDLGREQYF
- | TRBJ2-7 | - | TRBV5-5 | TGTGACAGCAGCTTGGTCAGCGGTGCCTACGAGCAGTACTTC | CDSSLVSGAYEQYF
- | TRBJ1-2 | TRBD1 | TRBV6-6 | TGTGCCAGCACCTCCCCGCAGGGGGCTTACTATCGCTACACCTTC | CASTSPQGAYYRYTF
- | TRBJ2-3 | TRBD2 | TRBV7-9 | TGTGCCAGCAGCTTATGGCAACTAGCGGGAGATATGCAGTATTTT | CASSLWQLAGDMQYF
many | TRBJ2-3 | TRBD2 | TRBV11-2 | TGTGCCAGCAGCTTGCGACTAGCGGGGTCTTACGGCACAGATACGCAGTATTTT | CASSLRLAGSYGTDTQYF
- | TRBJ1-1 | TRBD1 | TRBV4-1 | TGCGCCAGCAGCCAAGCAGTGACAACAGGGGACCTGAACACTGAAGCTTTCTTT | CASSQAVTTGDLNTEAFF
many | TRBJ2-7 | - | TRBV28 | TGTGCCAGCAGTTTATTTGGCGGCCCGTCCTACGAGCAGTACTTC | CASSLFGGPSYEQYF
- | TRBJ2-1 | TRBD2 | TRBV6-1 | TGTGCCAGCAGTGAGAGACTAGCGGGAATAAGTGAGCAGTTCTTC | CASSERLAGISEQFF
- | TRBJ1-2 | - | TRBV12-3/TRBV12-4 | TGTGCCAGCGGCGATCCTATCTATGGCCACAACTTC | CASGDPIYGHNF
many | TRBJ1-1 | TRBD1 | TRBV29-1 | TGCAGCTTAATACAGGGGTTCGCTGAAGCTTTCTTT | CSLIQGFAEAFF
- | TRBJ2-7 | TRBD1 | TRBV30 | TGTGCCTGGGGGGCCGGGACAGGGGCCTACGAGCAGTACTTC | CAWGAGTGAYEQYF
- | TRBJ1-2 | TRBD1 | TRBV14 | TGTGCCAGCAGCCAAGAAAGGGGACAGCTATATGGCTACACCTTC | CASSQERGQLYGYTF
few | TRBJ2-4 | - | TRBV2 | TGTGCCAGCAGTACAAGGGGGACCAAAAACATTCAGTACTTC | CASSTRGTKNIQYF
many | TRBJ2-2 | TRBD1 | TRBV6-6 | TGTGCCAGCAGGAAGAAAGATTGGACAGGCTCGAACACCGGGGAGCTGTTTTTT | CASRKKDWTGSNTGELFF
- | TRBJ2-1 | TRBD2 | TRBV4-3 | TGCGGCAGCAGCCTGGGACTAGCGAGAAATGAGCGGTTCTTC | CGSSLGLARNERFF
- | TRBJ1-5 | TRBD1 | TRBV20-1 | TGCAGCGCTAGAGCCCGCGACAGGGACAGTCAGCCCCAGCATTTT | CSARARDRDSQPQHF
- | TRBJ1-5 | - | TRBV6-1 | TGTGCCAGCCGGATAGGGGGGCAGCCGCAGCATTTT | CASRIGGQPQHF
- | TRBJ2-5 | TRBD1 | TRBV4-3 | TGCACCAGCAGCACAGGGACAGCAGGGACCCAGTGCTTC | CTSSTGTAGTQCF
- | TRBJ2-7 | - | TRBV18 | TGTGCCAGCTCACTAACGGACAGCGTCTACGAGCAGTACTTC | CASSLTDSVYEQYF
many | TRBJ2-7 | - | TRBV6-5 | TGTGCCAGCAGTTACTCGGGAGGGGGCCGGGAGCAGTACTTC | CASSYSGGGREQYF
- | TRBJ2-4 | - | TRBV6-5 | TGTGCCAACAGTCGGGGCGGTCTCGCCAAAAACATTCAGTACTTT | CANSRGGLAKNIQYF
- | TRBJ2-7 | TRBD1 | TRBV5-6 | TGTGCCAGTCGCGTCAGACAGGGCCTTGAGTGGTACGAGCAGTACTTC | CASRVRQGLEWYEQYF